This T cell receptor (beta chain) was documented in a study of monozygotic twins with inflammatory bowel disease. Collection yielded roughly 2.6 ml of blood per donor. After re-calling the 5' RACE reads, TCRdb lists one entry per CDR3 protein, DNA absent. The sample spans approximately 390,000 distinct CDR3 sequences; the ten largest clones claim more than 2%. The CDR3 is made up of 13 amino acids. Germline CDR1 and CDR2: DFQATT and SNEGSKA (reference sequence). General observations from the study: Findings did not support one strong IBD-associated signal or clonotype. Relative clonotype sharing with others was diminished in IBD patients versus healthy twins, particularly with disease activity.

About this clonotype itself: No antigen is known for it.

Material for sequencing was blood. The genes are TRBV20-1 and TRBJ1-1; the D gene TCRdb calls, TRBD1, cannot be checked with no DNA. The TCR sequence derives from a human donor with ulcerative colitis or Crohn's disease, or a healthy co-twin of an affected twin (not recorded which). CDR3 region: CSARVPMNTEAFF.